Listed below are T cell receptor beta chains from one sample, sequenced in a study of T cell repertoires in cytomegalovirus infection. TCRdb independently ran MiXCR on the reads; one entry per CDR3 protein. The table includes some 99,000 distinct CDR3 sequences, around 29% detected once. No antigen is known for these receptors. The sequencing used CD8+ T cells from cultured PBMCs, collected from culture after CMV antigen stimulation. The origin of the receptors is a human donor in good health (CMV status not recorded). Some clones in this sample may be carry-over from other donors' samples. The CDR3 runs from the conserved cysteine through the conserved F or W. A D gene is named only where the DNA matches it firmly. Where a row states a size, it is once, few, many or the class of an expanded clone; other rows omit it.

TRBV12-3/TRBV12-4	TRBD2	NA	TRBJ2-2	TGTGCCAGCAGTTTTGGCGGGGGGTACACCGGGGGGCTGTTTTTT	CASSFGGGYTGGLFF
TRBV7-9	NA	NA	TRBJ1-1	TGTGCCAGCAGCCCCCCTCTGGGGTACGCTGAAGCTTTCTTT	CASSPPLGYAEAFF
TRBV20-1	NA	few	TRBJ2-5	TGCAGTGCTAGTTCTAGCCTCGAAGAGACCCAGTACTTC	CSASSSLEETQYF
TRBV19	NA	NA	TRBJ1-2	TGTGCCAGTGAGTCCGTAACTAACTATGGCTACACCTTC	CASESVTNYGYTF
TRBV12-3/TRBV12-4	NA	few	TRBJ2-5	TGTGCCAGCAGTCCGCTGGGGGGCCAGCAAGAGACCCAGTACTTC	CASSPLGGQQETQYF
TRBV7-9	TRBD1	few	TRBJ1-2	TGTGCCAGCAGCTTGGCAGGGGGCGGAGGAGGCTACACCTTC	CASSLAGGGGGYTF
TRBV28	NA	few	TRBJ2-1	TGTGCCAGCAGTTTCTATTCAGGGATCAATGAGCAGTTCTTC	CASSFYSGINEQFF
TRBV20-1	NA	NA	TRBJ2-5	TGCAGTGCTAGTATAGGGTGGGAGACCCAGTACTTC	CSASIGWETQYF
TRBV28	TRBD2	few	TRBJ2-7	TGTGCCAGCAGTCACACCCTAGGGACTAGCGGGGGGTACGAGCAGTACTTC	CASSHTLGTSGGYEQYF
TRBV7-7	NA	many	TRBJ2-1	TGTGCCAGCAGCTTAGTAATGGGCTCCTACAATGAGCAGTTCTTC	CASSLVMGSYNEQFF
TRBV11-3	NA	few	TRBJ2-5	TGTGCCAGCAGCTTAGTAACAGCAGAGACCCAGTACTTC	CASSLVTAETQYF
TRBV4-1	NA	many	TRBJ1-6	TGCGCCAGCAGCCAAGATTCCAATTCACCCCTCCACTTT	CASSQDSNSPLHF
TRBV7-8	TRBD2	many	TRBJ2-3	TGTGCCAGCAGCTTTAGCGGGGACACAGATACGCAGTATTTT	CASSFSGDTDTQYF
TRBV6-6	NA	NA	TRBJ2-5	TGTGCCAGCAGTGAGCAGGGCTTGGTCGAGACCCAGTACTTC	CASSEQGLVETQYF
TRBV7-2	NA	NA	TRBJ1-6	TGTGCCAGCAGCTCCCAGGGGCTGGATAATTCACCCTTCCACTTT	CASSSQGLDNSPFHF
TRBV11-3	NA	NA	TRBJ2-3	TGTGCCAGCAGCCAGGACGGTACGCAGTATTTT	CASSQDGTQYF
TRBV29-1	TRBD2	few	TRBJ2-1	TGCAGCGTTGAACCCGGGACTAGCGACTACAATGAGCAGTTCTTC	CSVEPGTSDYNEQFF
TRBV28	TRBD1	few	TRBJ2-7	TGTGCCAGCAGTCTAGGGGACAGGGGGCGGGAGAGCTCCTACGAGCAGTACTTC	CASSLGDRGRESSYEQYF
TRBV27	NA	NA	TRBJ2-3	TGTGCCAGCAGTTTCGGGGTATCGGGGCCGTTAAAGGATACGCAGTATTTT	CASSFGVSGPLKDTQYF
TRBV7-2	NA	few	TRBJ1-5	TGTGCCAGCAGCCCTCACAGGGTCAATCAGCCCCAGCATTTT	CASSPHRVNQPQHF
TRBV7-6	TRBD1	many	TRBJ1-1	TGTGCCAGCAGCCTCCTCCGGGACAGCTACATGAACACTGAAGCTTTCTTT	CASSLLRDSYMNTEAFF
TRBV11-1	NA	few	TRBJ2-1	TGTGCCAGCAGCTTGTGGGTGGAGGCCGATGAGCAGTTCTTC	CASSLWVEADEQFF
TRBV4-1	NA	NA	TRBJ2-2	TGCGCCAGCAGCCAAGTCCTAGCATCCGGGGAGCTGTTTTTT	CASSQVLASGELFF
TRBV2	NA	NA	TRBJ1-1	TGTGCCAGCAGTGAAGGAACAGGGAGTACTGAAGCTTTCTTT	CASSEGTGSTEAFF
TRBV5-1	NA	many	TRBJ2-1	TGCGCCAGCAGCTTTGCTGGCGGTGTGGATGAGCAGTTCTTC	CASSFAGGVDEQFF
TRBV3-1	NA	NA	TRBJ1-3	TGTGCCAGCAGCCAAGATGTGCGGATCTCTGGAAACACCATATATTTT	CASSQDVRISGNTIYF
TRBV6-6	NA	NA	TRBJ2-5	TGTGCCAGCAGTTGGGGGGGCGGGAATCAAGAGACCCAGTACTTC	CASSWGGGNQETQYF
TRBV7-3	NA	few	TRBJ2-3	TGTGCCAGCAGCTTAACGGGGGCCTCCACAGATACGCAGTATTTT	CASSLTGASTDTQYF
TRBV5-1	NA	NA	TRBJ2-3	TGCGCCAGCAGGGATCTAGTAGATACGCAGTATTTT	CASRDLVDTQYF
TRBV27	NA	many	TRBJ1-5	TGTGCCAGCAGTCCGTGGGGGCGGGATCAGCCCCAGCATTTT	CASSPWGRDQPQHF
TRBV6-5	NA	many	TRBJ2-3	TGTGCCAGCAGTTTATTTGGTCCTAACCCCACAGATACGCAGTATTTT	CASSLFGPNPTDTQYF
TRBV19	NA	NA	TRBJ2-1	TGTGCCAGTAGTATAGATGACTCCGACTACAATGAGCAGTTCTTC	CASSIDDSDYNEQFF
TRBV7-8	TRBD1	many	TRBJ1-5	TGTGCCAGCAGCCACGGGACAGGGCTGATTCCAAATCAGCCCCAGCATTTT	CASSHGTGLIPNQPQHF
TRBV27	NA	few	TRBJ1-4	TGTGCCAGCAGTCTCAACCCCCTTGCAACTAATGAAAAACTGTTTTTT	CASSLNPLATNEKLFF
TRBV19	TRBD1	few	TRBJ1-1	TGTGCCAGTAGTATAGGACGGGACAGGGAAGCTTTCTTT	CASSIGRDREAFF
TRBV29-1	NA	NA	TRBJ2-1	TGCAGCGTTGAAGAGGCCACGTCGAGCTCCTACAATGAGCAGTTCTTC	CSVEEATSSSYNEQFF
TRBV7-9	NA	NA	TRBJ1-2	TGTGCCAGCAGCTTAGGTCTCAGGGTGGATGGCTACACCTTC	CASSLGLRVDGYTF
TRBV27	NA	many	TRBJ1-1	TGTGCCAGCAGTTTAGATCAGTCACGACAAGCTTTCTTT	CASSLDQSRQAFF
TRBV2	NA	few	TRBJ2-7	TGTGCCAGCAGGGAGGGGGCCCCCTACGAGCAGTACTTC	CASREGAPYEQYF
TRBV19	NA	NA	TRBJ2-3	TGTGCCAGTAGTATACCCCTCGGGGGTACAGATACGCAGTATTTT	CASSIPLGGTDTQYF
TRBV6-5	NA	few	TRBJ2-3	TGTGCCAGCGCCGATGACACTGGCACAGATACGCAGTATTTT	CASADDTGTDTQYF
TRBV20-1	NA	NA	TRBJ2-2	TGCAGTGCTAGAGATGGGTCCCGCACCGGGGAGCTGTTTTTT	CSARDGSRTGELFF
TRBV4-1	NA	NA	TRBJ2-1	TGCGCCAGCAGCCAAGGCAGGGGTGAGCAGTTCTTC	CASSQGRGEQFF
TRBV19	NA	NA	TRBJ2-5	TGTGCCAGTAGGGAAGTAGGAGCGAGGTTCGTGAAGACCCAGTACTTC	CASREVGARFVKTQYF
TRBV6-1	NA	few	TRBJ2-5	TGTGCCAGCAGTGAGAAAACTCGGGACCGTCAGGGGACCCAGTACTTC	CASSEKTRDRQGTQYF
TRBV2	TRBD1	many	TRBJ1-1	TGTGCCAGCAGAGGGGGCAACACTGAAGCTTTCTTT	CASRGGNTEAFF
TRBV29-1	NA	NA	TRBJ2-7	TGCAGCGTTGAAGATGGGCCCTACGAGCAGTACTTC	CSVEDGPYEQYF
TRBV27	TRBD2	once	TRBJ2-3	TGTGCCAGCAGCCCCCTGGGTGGGAGGGTCACAGATACGCAGTATTTT	CASSPLGGRVTDTQYF
TRBV12-3/TRBV12-4	TRBD2	few	TRBJ2-6	TGTGCCAGCAGTAAGCGACTAGCGGACCGGCTGGGGGGGGCCAACGTCCTGACTTTC	CASSKRLADRLGGANVLTF
TRBV12-3/TRBV12-4	NA	many	TRBJ2-1	TGTGCCAGCAGGGGGGACCGGAGGATGAATGAGCAGTTCTTC	CASRGDRRMNEQFF
TRBV6-6	NA	few	TRBJ1-2	TGTGCCAGCAGTTCCCTGAAGGACTATGGCTACACCTTC	CASSSLKDYGYTF
TRBV7-9	NA	many	TRBJ2-6	TGTGCCAGCAGCCAACATGGGACCCCGAGCTCTGGGGCCAACGTCCTGACTTTC	CASSQHGTPSSGANVLTF
TRBV12-3/TRBV12-4	TRBD1	NA	TRBJ2-5	TGTGCCAGCACCATCGGACAGGGAATGAGAGAGACCCAGTACTTC	CASTIGQGMRETQYF
TRBV12-3/TRBV12-4	TRBD2	few	TRBJ2-3	TGTGCCAGCAGTCCGGTCGGAGCGGGGGTTACCACAGATACGCAGTATTTT	CASSPVGAGVTTDTQYF
TRBV5-1	NA	few	TRBJ2-7	TGCGCCAGCAGGGTGGAGGGTCATAACTCCTACGAGCAGTACTTC	CASRVEGHNSYEQYF
TRBV7-9	TRBD2	many	TRBJ2-3	TGTGCCAGCAGCCCCCAGCTAGCGGGGGAAAGCACAGATACGCAGTATTTT	CASSPQLAGESTDTQYF
TRBV19	TRBD2	once	TRBJ2-7	TGTGCCAGTACCGCCGGTAGCGGGGGCTCCTACGAGCAGTACTTC	CASTAGSGGSYEQYF
TRBV7-9	NA	few	TRBJ1-1	TGTGCAAATCAAATCGGGAACACTGAAGCTTTCTTT	CANQIGNTEAFF